Presented here are 18 T cell receptor beta chains from one specimen sequenced in a study of cytomegalovirus exposure and HLA in healthy donors. The PCR used 60 Vbeta and 13 Jbeta primers. Here immunoSEQ multiplex PCR was the method, and the copy in TCRdb shows in-frame clones only, minus some. The data show some 40,000 clones, about 80% seen once. The source material was PBMCs. These TCRs come from a woman aged 18-29 years in good health and CMV-seropositive.

J is TRBJ2-2 and V is TRBV5-1, with 10 bases that match TRBD1. Per germline, CDR1 SGHRS and CDR2 YFSETQ. J gave up 5 bases and V 4 bases, and 8 bases lay outside the gene matches. The CDR3 extends over 16 amino acids. Here the CDR3 reads CASSPRTGGGTGELFF. DNA of the CDR3: TGCGCCAGCAGCCCCAGGACAGGGGGGGGAACCGGGGAGCTGTTTTTT.

J is TRBJ2-5 and V is TRBV7-2, with D perhaps given as TRBD1 or TRBD2 (6 bases each). The CDR3 has 13 residues. V shed 5 bases and J shed 4 bases, with 11 bases lying between them. Germline V gene lookup returns CDR1 SGHTA and CDR2 FQGNSA. The CDR3 DNA follows: TGTGCCAGCAGCCTAGGGGGAGGAGAGACCCAGTACTTC. It encodes CASSLGGGETQYF.

J is TRBJ1-2 and V is TRBV29-1; 8 bases match TRBD1. Germline loops: CDR1 SQVTM, CDR2 ANQGSEA. J gave up 3 bases and V 3 bases, and 6 bases lay outside the gene matches. The CDR3 spans 14 residues. CDR3 in DNA: TGCAGCGTTGAGCCGGACAGGGAAGACTATGGCTACACCTTC. The encoded protein is CSVEPDREDYGYTF.

This chain links TRBV5-4 with TRBJ2-5; 9 nucleotides agree with TRBD1. The DNA end favors TRBJ2-7, so the J call may be wrong. This CDR3 comprises 16 residues. Germline V gene sequence: CDR1 SGHNT, CDR2 YYREEE (reference sequence). For the CDR3, the DNA is TGTGCCAGCAGCTCGCCCCGGGGACAGGGTGTATACGAGCAGTACTTC. As protein: CASSSPRGQGVYEQYF.

This rearrangement joins TRBV21-1 to TRBJ2-3; the table's D call TRBD2 went unverified against the DNA. TRBV21-1 is described as a pseudogene. There are 17 residues in the CDR3. The CDR3 reads CASSNPIAGDSTDTQYF. The DNA of the CDR3 is TGTGCCAGCAGCAACCCAATAGCGGGAGATAGCACAGATACGCAGTATTTT.

CDR3 bases: TGTGCCAGCAGTTACGGGGCGGGAAATGAAAAACTGTTTTTT. Translated: CASSYGAGNEKLFF. The rearrangement joins TRBV6-5 to TRBJ1-4; D possibly corresponds to TRBD1 (5 bases). Trimming cost V 2 bases and J 5 bases, with 9 bases left between them. The CDR3 length is 14 residues. The V gene's germline CDR1 is MNHEY and CDR2 SVGAGI.

The chain couples TRBV10-2 to TRBJ1-5; D gene ambiguous. V gave up 4 bases and J gave up 7 bases, with 8 bases separating them. The CDR3 sequence is 12 residues long. The germline V gene encodes CDR1 WSHSY and CDR2 SAAADI. The CDR3 region has the DNA TGCGCCAGCAGTGGGGTCGGGCAGCCCCAGCATTTT. Amino acids: CASSGVGQPQHF.

The rearrangement joins TRBV27 to TRBJ1-2; 9 bases fit TRBD1. With 5 bases clipped from V and 4 bases from J, the junction kept 17 bases outside the gene matches. Per the germline V gene, CDR1 is MNHEY and CDR2 is SMNVEV (reference sequence). This CDR3 is built from 18 residues. CDR3 in amino acids: CASSPYTHRDRVGYGYTF. The CDR3 DNA reads as TGTGCCAGCAGTCCCTATACGCACCGGGACAGGGTTGGCTATGGCTACACCTTC.

DNA of the CDR3: TGCGCCAGCAGCTTGACGCGGGACCGGAACACCGGGGAGCTGTTTTTT. Its translation is CASSLTRDRNTGELFF. V and J are TRBV5-1 and TRBJ2-2; D is perhaps TRBD2 (6 bases). CDR1 and CDR2 (germline): SGHRS, YFSETQ. The CDR3 totals 16 residues. The V gene lost 1 base and the J gene lost 1 base, with 11 bases spanning the gap.

V and J are TRBV9 and TRBJ1-3; D remains ambiguous. The CDR3 runs to 15 residues. Germline CDR1 is SGDLS and CDR2 is YYNGEE. V lost 0 bases and J lost 0, with 7 bases in between. DNA for the CDR3: TGTGCCAGCAGCGTAGGGGAGGGCTCTGGAAACACCATATATTTT. Its protein product is CASSVGEGSGNTIYF.

This sequence joins TRBV5-4 and TRBJ1-1, with a possible D match to TRBD1 (5 bases). There are 15 residues in the CDR3. V was pared by 1 base and J by 3 bases, with 13 bases between. From germline, CDR1 is SGHNT and CDR2 YYREEE (reference sequence). The CDR3 region has the DNA TGTGCCAGCAGCTTGCCCGGGGGTGGGGACACTGAAGCTTTCTTT. Its protein product is CASSLPGGGDTEAFF.

The chain joins TRBV30 to TRBJ1-1; 8 bases are shared with TRBD1. The germline V gene has CDR1 GTSNPN and CDR2 SVGIG (reference sequence). Germline trimming cut 3 bases from V and 10 bases from J; bases unmatched to any gene: 13. The CDR3 runs 14 residues. The CDR3 DNA reads as TGTGCCTGGAGACATAACAGGGGGGAGTTCGGAGCTTTCTTT. As protein: CAWRHNRGEFGAFF. The whole variable domain, filled in from reference TRBV30 and TRBJ1-1, reads SQTIHQWPATLVQPVGSPLSLECTVEGTSNPNLYWYRQAAGRGLQLLFYSVGIGQISSEVPQNLSASRPQDRQFILSSKKLLLSDSGFYLCAWRHNRGEFGAFFGQGTRLTVV.

V and J are TRBV7-9 and TRBJ2-3; 12 positions agree with TRBD2. With V trimmed by 7 bases and J by 5 bases, 19 bases remained unmatched. This CDR3 region has 19 residues. Germline CDR1 is SEHNR and CDR2 is FQNEAQ (reference sequence). This CDR3 is CASTHREPSGGALQDTQYF. DNA for the CDR3: TGTGCCAGCACCCACAGGGAACCTAGCGGGGGGGCGTTACAAGATACGCAGTATTTT.

The rearrangement joins TRBV5-4 to TRBJ2-5; 7 positions match TRBD2. CDR1 and CDR2 (germline): SGHNT, YYREEE (reference sequence). The CDR3 consists of 16 residues. J was trimmed by 3 bases and V by 0 bases; bases with no gene match: 8. The CDR3 coding sequence is TGTGCCAGCAGCTTGGCCCAGGGAGGGCCGGAAGAGACCCAGTACTTC. It codes for CASSLAQGGPEETQYF.

The chain uses TRBV30 and TRBJ2-2; 9 nucleotides line up with TRBD2. The J segment lost 5 bases and the V segment lost 2 bases, leaving 6 bases of the junction unmatched. CDR1 and CDR2 (germline): GTSNPN, SVGIG (reference sequence). This CDR3 contains 15 residues. The CDR3, as DNA: TGTGCCTGGAGTTTGGCGGGGGGGCATACCGGGGAGCTGTTTTTT. This encodes CAWSLAGGHTGELFF. The variable domain in full, completed from reference TRBV30 and TRBJ2-2, reads SQTIHQWPATLVQPVGSPLSLECTVEGTSNPNLYWYRQAAGRGLQLLFYSVGIGQISSEVPQNLSASRPQDRQFILSSKKLLLSDSGFYLCAWSLAGGHTGELFFGEGSRLTVL.

The CDR3 nucleotides read TGTGCCAGCAGGGCGGGTAACAGTCCATACGAGCAGTACTTC. Translation gives CASRAGNSPYEQYF. This chain connects TRBV2 to TRBJ2-7, with D possibly being TRBD2 (5 bases). Trimming removed 6 bases at V and 4 bases at J, with 16 bases between. From germline, CDR1 is SNHLY and CDR2 FYNNEI. The length of the CDR3 is 14 residues.

The rearrangement joins TRBV7-8 to TRBJ1-5; TRBD1 agrees at 7 bases. The CDR3 runs to 15 residues. CDR1 and CDR2 from the germline V gene are SGHVS and FQNEAQ. V trimming: 1 base; J trimming: 7 bases; junction bases outside the gene matches: 7. The CDR3 loop is CASSLGGGKGQPQHF. The CDR3 nucleotides read TGTGCCAGCAGCTTAGGAGGGGGCAAGGGACAGCCCCAGCATTTT.

The chain is built from TRBV7-6 and TRBJ2-5; perhaps TRBD2 as D (6 bases). The germline V gene encodes CDR1 SGHVS and CDR2 FNYEAQ. CDR3 length: 16 amino acids. V shed 5 bases and J shed 1 base, with 17 bases lying between them. CDR3 bases: TGTGCCAGCAGCCAAGGAGGGAGCACGGTCCAAGAGACCCAGTACTTC. Protein product: CASSQGGSTVQETQYF.